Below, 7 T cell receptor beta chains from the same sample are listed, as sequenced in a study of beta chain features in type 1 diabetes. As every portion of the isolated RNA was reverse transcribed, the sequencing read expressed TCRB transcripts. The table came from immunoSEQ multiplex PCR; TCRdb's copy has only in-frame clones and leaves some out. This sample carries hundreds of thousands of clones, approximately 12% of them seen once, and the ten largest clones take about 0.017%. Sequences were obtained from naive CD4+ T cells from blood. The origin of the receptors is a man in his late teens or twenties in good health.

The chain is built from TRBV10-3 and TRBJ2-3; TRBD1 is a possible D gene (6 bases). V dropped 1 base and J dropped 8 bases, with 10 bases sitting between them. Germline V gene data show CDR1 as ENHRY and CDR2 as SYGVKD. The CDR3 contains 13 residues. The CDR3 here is CAISEYREGTQYF. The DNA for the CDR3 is TGTGCCATCAGTGAGTACAGGGAAGGTACGCAGTATTTT.

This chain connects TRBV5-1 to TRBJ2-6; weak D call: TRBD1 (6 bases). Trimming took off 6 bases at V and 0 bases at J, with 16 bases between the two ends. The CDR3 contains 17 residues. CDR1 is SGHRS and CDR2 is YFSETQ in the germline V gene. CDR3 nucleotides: TGCGCCAGCATGGCAGGGGCCACCAGCTCTGGGGCCAACGTCCTGACTTTC. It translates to CASMAGATSSGANVLTF.

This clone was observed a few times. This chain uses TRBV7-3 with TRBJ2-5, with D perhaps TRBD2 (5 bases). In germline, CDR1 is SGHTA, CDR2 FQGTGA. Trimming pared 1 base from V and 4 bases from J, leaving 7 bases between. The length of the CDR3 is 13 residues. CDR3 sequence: CASSLRGGETQYF. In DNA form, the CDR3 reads TGTGCCAGCAGCTTAAGAGGAGGAGAGACCCAGTACTTC. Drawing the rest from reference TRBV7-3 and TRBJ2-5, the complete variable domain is GAGVSQTPSNKVTEKGKYVELRCDPISGHTALYWYRQSLGQGPEFLIYFQGTGAADDSGLPNDRFFAVRPEGSVSTLKIQRTERGDSAVYLCASSLRGGETQYFGPGTRLLVL.

CDR3 sequence reads: CAWSTGTGADMNTEAFF. DNA for the CDR3: TGTGCCTGGAGTACCGGGACAGGGGCAGATATGAACACTGAAGCTTTCTTT. This chain joins TRBV30 and TRBJ1-1, with 10 bases that match TRBD1. CDR3 size: 17 residues. Trimming at V came to 2 bases and at J to 0 bases, leaving 9 bases not matched to a gene. The germline CDR1 and CDR2 sequences are GTSNPN and SVGIG (reference sequence).

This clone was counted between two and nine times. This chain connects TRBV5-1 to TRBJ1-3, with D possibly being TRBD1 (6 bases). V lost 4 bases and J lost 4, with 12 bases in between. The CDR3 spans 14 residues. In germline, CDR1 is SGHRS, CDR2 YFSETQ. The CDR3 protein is CASSEQGLGNTIYF. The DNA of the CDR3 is TGCGCCAGCAGCGAACAGGGTTTGGGAAACACCATATATTTT.

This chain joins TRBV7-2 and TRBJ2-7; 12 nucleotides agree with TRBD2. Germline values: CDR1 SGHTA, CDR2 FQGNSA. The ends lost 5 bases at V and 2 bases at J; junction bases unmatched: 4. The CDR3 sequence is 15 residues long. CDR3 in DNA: TGTGCCAGCAGCCTCTGGACTAGCGGGGCCTACGAGCAGTACTTC. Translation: CASSLWTSGAYEQYF. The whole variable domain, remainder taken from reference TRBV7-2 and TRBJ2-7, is GAGVSQSPSNKVTEKGKDVELRCDPISGHTALYWYRQSLGQGLEFLIYFQGNSAPDKSGLPSDRFSAERTGGSVSTLTIQRTQQEDSAVYLCASSLWTSGAYEQYFGPGTRLTVT.

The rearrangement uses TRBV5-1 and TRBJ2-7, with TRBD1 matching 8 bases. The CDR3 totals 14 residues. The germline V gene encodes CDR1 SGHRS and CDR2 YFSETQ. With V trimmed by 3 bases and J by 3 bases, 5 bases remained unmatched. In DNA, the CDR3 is TGCGCCAGCAGCTCCACAGGGGGTGTCTACGAGCAGTACTTC. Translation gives CASSSTGGVYEQYF.